This note documents a single TCR beta chain sequence. Its antigen is not identified. The source of the sample is a study of T cell responses to AZD1222 COVID-19 vaccine. Study outcomes and limitations: Elevations in Spike-specific TCR breadth and depth followed administration of two AZD1222 doses. The study sampled repertoires only after the peak T cell response.

The table came from immunoSEQ multiplex PCR; TCRdb's copy has only in-frame clones and leaves some out. The sample includes 180,000 or so clones, roughly 91% of them seen just once. Sequencing used peripheral blood, obtained 28 days after the second AZD1222 dose. This sequence originates from an adult who received the AZD1222 COVID-19 vaccine.

The CDR3 nucleotides are TGCGCCAGCAGCTGGGCTAGCGTAGCTACCTACGAGCAGTACTTC. This sequence encodes CASSWASVATYEQYF. The genes are TRBV5-1 and TRBJ2-7, with D maybe TRBD2 (6 bases). Germline V gene sequence: CDR1 SGHRS, CDR2 YFSETQ. V was trimmed by 3 bases and J by 2 bases, leaving 15 bases between them. CDR3 length equals 15 residues.